Reported below is one TCR beta chain. The antigen remains undetermined. The sample holds other DNA sequences that translate to the same CDR3. This sample stems from a study of cytomegalovirus exposure and HLA in healthy donors. Study-wide findings and caveats: The investigators catalogued 150 to 200 TCR beta chains as cytomegalovirus-associated. The only immune exposure information that was available was CMV serostatus. In vitro experiments confirmed that three CMV-associated chains were specific for CMV antigens. When the data were analyzed later, several of the most significant clusters appeared to be linked to common viral pathogens.

It was with 60 Vbeta and 13 Jbeta primers that the PCR ran. Method: immunoSEQ multiplex PCR; TCRdb's copy keeps in-frame clones and lacks some. The sample includes 140,000 or so clones, over 70% seen only once; the top ten take 1.5% to 2%. Trimming removed 2 bases from V and 3 bases from J, with 7 bases in between. The germline gives CDR1 KGHSH, CDR2 LQKENI. This CDR3 region has 13 residues. The clonotype comes from a woman between 40 and 55 years old in good health and CMV-seronegative. The J gene is TRBJ1-2, the V gene TRBV18; a weak D match, TRBD1 (6 bases). The sample taken for sequencing was PBMCs. The CDR3 nucleotides read TGTGCCAGCTCACCATCAGGGGACTATGGCTACACCTTC. This sequence encodes CASSPSGDYGYTF. The entire variable domain, with the rest obtained from reference TRBV18 and TRBJ1-2, is as follows: NAGVMQNPRHLVRRRGQEARLRCSPMKGHSHVYWYRQLPEEGLKFMVYLQKENIIDESGMPKERFSAEFPKEGPSILRIQQVVRGDSAAYFCASSPSGDYGYTFGSGTRLTVV.